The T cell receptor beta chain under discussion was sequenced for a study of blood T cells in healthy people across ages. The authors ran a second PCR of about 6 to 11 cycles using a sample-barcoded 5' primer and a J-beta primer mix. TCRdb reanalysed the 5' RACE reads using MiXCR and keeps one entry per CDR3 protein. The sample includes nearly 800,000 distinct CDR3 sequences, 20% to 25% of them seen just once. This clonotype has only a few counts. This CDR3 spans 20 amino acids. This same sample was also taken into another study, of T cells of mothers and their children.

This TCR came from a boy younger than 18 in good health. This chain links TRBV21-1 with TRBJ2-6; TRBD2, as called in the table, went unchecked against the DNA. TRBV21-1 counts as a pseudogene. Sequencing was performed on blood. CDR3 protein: CASSTIQTGHVPRGANVLTF. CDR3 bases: TGTGCCAGCAGCACGATCCAAACAGGGCACGTCCCGAGGGGGGCCAACGTCCTGACTTTC.